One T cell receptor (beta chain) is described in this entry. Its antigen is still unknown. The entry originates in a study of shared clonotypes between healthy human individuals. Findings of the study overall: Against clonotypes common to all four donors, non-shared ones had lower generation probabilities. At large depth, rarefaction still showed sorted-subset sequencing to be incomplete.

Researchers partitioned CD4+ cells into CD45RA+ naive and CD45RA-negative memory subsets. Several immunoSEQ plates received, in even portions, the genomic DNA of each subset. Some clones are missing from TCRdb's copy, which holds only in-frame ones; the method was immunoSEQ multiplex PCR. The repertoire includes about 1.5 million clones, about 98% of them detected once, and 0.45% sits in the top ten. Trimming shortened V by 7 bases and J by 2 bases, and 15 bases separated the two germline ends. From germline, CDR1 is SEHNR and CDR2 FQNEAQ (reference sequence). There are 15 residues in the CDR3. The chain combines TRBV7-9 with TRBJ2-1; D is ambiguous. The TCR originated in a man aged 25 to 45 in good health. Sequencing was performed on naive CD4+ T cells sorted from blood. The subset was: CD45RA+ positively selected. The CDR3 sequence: CASTLSGGTYNEQFF. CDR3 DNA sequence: TGTGCCAGCACCCTTAGTGGCGGAACCTACAATGAGCAGTTCTTC.